The rows below give T cell receptor beta chains drawn from one sample of a study of blood T cell repertoires in COVID-19. Using immunoSEQ multiplex PCR, the repertoire was profiled, and TCRdb retains in-frame clones only, with some absent. The sample lists fewer than 300,000 clones, less than 85% occurring once. The specimen sequenced was peripheral blood. Every receptor here comes from a woman in her late teens or twenties with acute or convalescent COVID-19. Both conserved end residues are part of each CDR3. The order of the fields is V gene, D gene, clone size, J gene, CDR3 protein, CDR3 DNA. A D gene is named only where the DNA matches it firmly. Size tells how often a clone was seen (once, few, many) or the class of an expanded clone, and some rows leave it out.

v_gene: TRBV19; d_gene: -; abundance: -; j_gene: TRBJ1-1; CDR3aa: CASNRRWNTEAFF; CDR3nt: TGTGCCTCAAACAGACGGTGGAACACTGAAGCTTTCTTT
v_gene: TRBV9; d_gene: TRBD1; abundance: -; j_gene: TRBJ1-2; CDR3aa: CASSKQGGGYTF; CDR3nt: TGTGCCAGCAGCAAACAGGGGGGTGGCTACACCTTC
v_gene: TRBV19; d_gene: -; abundance: once; j_gene: TRBJ1-1; CDR3aa: CATMGRRNTEAFF; CDR3nt: TGTGCCACGATGGGGCGGAGGAACACTGAAGCTTTCTTT
v_gene: TRBV9; d_gene: TRBD2; abundance: -; j_gene: TRBJ2-3; CDR3aa: CASSVGASGSASDTQYF; CDR3nt: TGTGCCAGCAGCGTAGGGGCTAGCGGGAGCGCCTCAGATACGCAGTATTTT
v_gene: TRBV5-1; d_gene: TRBD1; abundance: -; j_gene: TRBJ2-2; CDR3aa: CASRYTGGGTGELFF; CDR3nt: TGCGCCAGCAGATACACAGGGGGTGGCACCGGGGAGCTGTTTTTT
v_gene: TRBV10-3; d_gene: TRBD1; abundance: -; j_gene: TRBJ1-1; CDR3aa: CAISPGTGPRGTEAFF; CDR3nt: TGTGCCATCAGTCCTGGGACAGGCCCCAGGGGCACTGAAGCTTTCTTT
v_gene: TRBV3-1/TRBV3-2; d_gene: -; abundance: -; j_gene: TRBJ2-1; CDR3aa: CASSQGLVGGFNEQFF; CDR3nt: TGTGCCAGCAGCCAAGGACTAGTCGGAGGGTTTAATGAGCAGTTCTTC
v_gene: TRBV27; d_gene: -; abundance: -; j_gene: TRBJ2-3; CDR3aa: CASSFYLDGDTQYF; CDR3nt: TGTGCCAGCAGTTTTTATCTAGATGGTGATACGCAGTATTTT
v_gene: TRBV28; d_gene: TRBD1; abundance: -; j_gene: TRBJ2-7; CDR3aa: CASTPTGTGAYEQYF; CDR3nt: TGTGCCAGCACCCCAACCGGGACAGGGGCCTACGAGCAGTACTTC
v_gene: TRBV7-9; d_gene: TRBD2; abundance: -; j_gene: TRBJ2-3; CDR3aa: CASSLAPGLAGGVPRTQYF; CDR3nt: TGTGCCAGCAGCTTAGCGCCGGGACTAGCGGGAGGGGTCCCACGTACGCAGTATTTT
v_gene: TRBV6-5; d_gene: -; abundance: -; j_gene: TRBJ1-1; CDR3aa: CASSATGTKNTEAFF; CDR3nt: TGTGCCAGCAGCGCTACCGGGACAAAGAACACTGAAGCTTTCTTT
v_gene: TRBV19; d_gene: TRBD2; abundance: -; j_gene: TRBJ2-7; CDR3aa: CASSRASGYEQYF; CDR3nt: TGTGCCAGTAGTAGGGCTAGCGGCTACGAGCAGTACTTC
v_gene: TRBV14; d_gene: -; abundance: -; j_gene: TRBJ2-1; CDR3aa: CASSPTTSGQFF; CDR3nt: TGTGCCAGCAGCCCGACTACATCGGGGCAGTTCTTC
v_gene: TRBV6-5; d_gene: -; abundance: -; j_gene: TRBJ1-1; CDR3aa: CATTGEGNTEAFF; CDR3nt: TGTGCCACAACGGGGGAGGGAAACACTGAAGCTTTCTTT
v_gene: TRBV4-3; d_gene: -; abundance: -; j_gene: TRBJ2-1; CDR3aa: CASSQAGDYNEQFF; CDR3nt: TGCGCCAGCAGCCAAGCTGGAGACTACAATGAGCAGTTCTTC
v_gene: TRBV6-1; d_gene: TRBD2; abundance: -; j_gene: TRBJ2-3; CDR3aa: CASSEGTSGRAPRYTDTQYF; CDR3nt: TGTGCCAGCAGTGAAGGGACTAGCGGGAGGGCCCCTCGATACACAGATACGCAGTATTTT
v_gene: TRBV7-2; d_gene: TRBD2; abundance: -; j_gene: TRBJ2-3; CDR3aa: CASSLVATSGFTDTQYF; CDR3nt: TGTGCCAGCAGCTTAGTAGCGACTAGCGGGTTCACAGATACGCAGTATTTT
v_gene: TRBV13; d_gene: TRBD2; abundance: -; j_gene: TRBJ2-7; CDR3aa: CASSSLAGGLYEQYF; CDR3nt: TGTGCCAGCAGCTCTCTAGCGGGAGGGCTCTACGAGCAGTACTTC
v_gene: TRBV28; d_gene: TRBD2; abundance: -; j_gene: TRBJ2-7; CDR3aa: CASSLPLDAGGVYEQYF; CDR3nt: TGTGCCAGCAGCCTTCCGCTTGATGCGGGAGGGGTTTACGAGCAGTACTTC
v_gene: TRBV6-5; d_gene: -; abundance: -; j_gene: TRBJ1-6; CDR3aa: CASSYSRRDNSPLHF; CDR3nt: TGTGCCAGCAGTTACTCAAGACGGGATAATTCACCCCTCCACTTT
v_gene: TRBV3-1/TRBV3-2; d_gene: -; abundance: -; j_gene: TRBJ2-3; CDR3aa: CASSQGVADHTDTQYF; CDR3nt: TGTGCCAGCAGCCAAGGGGTTGCGGATCACACAGATACGCAGTATTTT
v_gene: TRBV3-1/TRBV3-2; d_gene: -; abundance: -; j_gene: TRBJ1-5; CDR3aa: CASSQGGGSSNQPQHF; CDR3nt: TGTGCCAGCAGCCAAGGGGGCGGTAGCAGCAATCAGCCCCAGCATTTT
v_gene: TRBV10-3; d_gene: TRBD1; abundance: once; j_gene: TRBJ2-1; CDR3aa: CAIRHVDRNNEQFF; CDR3nt: TGTGCCATCAGGCACGTGGACAGGAACAATGAGCAGTTCTTC
v_gene: TRBV6-5; d_gene: -; abundance: once; j_gene: TRBJ1-2; CDR3aa: CASQALWGQSYGYTF; CDR3nt: TGTGCCAGCCAAGCCCTGTGGGGGCAAAGCTATGGCTACACCTTC
v_gene: TRBV7-9; d_gene: TRBD2; abundance: -; j_gene: TRBJ2-1; CDR3aa: CASRPTGLAGVPEQFF; CDR3nt: TGTGCCAGCAGGCCAACCGGACTAGCGGGAGTTCCTGAGCAGTTCTTC
v_gene: TRBV14; d_gene: TRBD2; abundance: -; j_gene: TRBJ2-1; CDR3aa: CASSQDPAGGPHNEQFF; CDR3nt: TGTGCCAGCAGCCAAGATCCAGCGGGAGGGCCCCACAATGAGCAGTTCTTC
v_gene: TRBV25-1; d_gene: -; abundance: -; j_gene: TRBJ2-2; CDR3aa: CASSGSGPNTGELFF; CDR3nt: TGTGCCAGCAGTGGTAGCGGACCGAACACCGGGGAGCTGTTTTTT
v_gene: TRBV5-1; d_gene: -; abundance: -; j_gene: TRBJ2-7; CDR3aa: CASSLLTGGGLYEQYF; CDR3nt: TGCGCCAGCAGCTTGTTGACAGGCGGGGGATTATACGAGCAGTACTTC
v_gene: TRBV7-2; d_gene: TRBD2; abundance: -; j_gene: TRBJ2-1; CDR3aa: CASSWAGTSGKNSYNEQFF; CDR3nt: TGTGCCAGCAGCTGGGCCGGGACTAGCGGGAAAAACTCCTACAATGAGCAGTTCTTC
v_gene: TRBV11-3; d_gene: TRBD1; abundance: -; j_gene: TRBJ2-7; CDR3aa: CASSVGQGNYEQYF; CDR3nt: TGTGCCAGCAGCGTCGGACAGGGGAACTACGAGCAGTACTTC
v_gene: TRBV7-9; d_gene: -; abundance: -; j_gene: TRBJ2-2; CDR3aa: CASSLGLLTGVRTGELFF; CDR3nt: TGTGCCAGCAGCTTAGGGCTCTTAACGGGAGTAAGAACCGGGGAGCTGTTTTTT
v_gene: TRBV6-4; d_gene: -; abundance: -; j_gene: TRBJ2-3; CDR3aa: CASSTGYGADTQYF; CDR3nt: TGTGCCAGCAGTACGGGGTACGGGGCAGATACGCAGTATTTT
v_gene: TRBV10-3; d_gene: -; abundance: -; j_gene: TRBJ1-1; CDR3aa: CAISEFMGHEAFF; CDR3nt: TGTGCCATCAGTGAGTTTATGGGACATGAAGCTTTCTTT